Each of the 2 T cell receptor beta chains below was sequenced from the same sample in a study of cytomegalovirus exposure and HLA in healthy donors. The PCR made use of 60 Vbeta and 13 Jbeta primers. Produced via immunoSEQ multiplex PCR; TCRdb's table is partial and in-frame only. The table includes about 160,000 clones, more than 75% detected once. Input material: PBMCs. These receptors were taken from a young man in good health and CMV-seropositive.

The V call is TRBV6-1, the J call TRBJ1-2; 9 nucleotides align to TRBD1. This CDR3 spans 12 amino acids. Germline lookup yields CDR1 MNHNS and CDR2 SASEGT. The V gene end was trimmed by 5 bases and the J gene end by 8 bases; junction bases not matched to a gene: 3. CDR3 in DNA: TGTGCCAGCAGTTCACAGGGGGCGGGCTACACCTTC. Translating it yields CASSSQGAGYTF.

This clone has only a few counts. This rearrangement joins TRBV13 to TRBJ2-5; 9 nucleotides align to TRBD2. Germline V gene data show CDR1 as PRHDT and CDR2 as FYEKMQ (reference sequence). The CDR3 runs to 17 residues. V lost 5 bases and J lost 7; bases outside the gene matches: 17. The CDR3 protein is CASSLGLAVPHAGTQYF. DNA for the CDR3: TGTGCCAGCAGCCTGGGACTAGCCGTTCCACATGCGGGGACCCAGTACTTC.